This TCR beta chain was profiled in a study of blood T cell repertoires in COVID-19. Study background: Italy, Spain and the United States were the sources of the convalescent and acute COVID-19 samples.

This CDR3 has 16 amino acids. Trimming removed 1 base at V and 0 bases at J, with 13 bases between. Germline V gene data show CDR1 as SQVTM and CDR2 as ANQGSEA. Using immunoSEQ multiplex PCR, the repertoire was profiled, and TCRdb retains in-frame clones only, with some absent. This table has 200,000 to 250,000 clones, over 75% appearing once. Sequences were obtained from PBMCs or T cells enriched from blood (not recorded which). The receptor's source is a woman between 55 and 75 years old who had recovered from COVID-19. The chain uses TRBV29-1 and TRBJ2-1, with no clear D. DNA for the CDR3: TGCAGCGTTGAAGCCCCGACACGAAGCTCCTACAATGAGCAGTTCTTC. Its translation: CSVEAPTRSSYNEQFF.